One sample yielded the 32 T cell receptor beta chains listed below, sequenced in a study of T cell responses to AZD1222 COVID-19 vaccine. Assay: immunoSEQ multiplex PCR; the TCRdb copy retains only in-frame clones and omits some. The sample yields approximately 140,000 clones, roughly 90% seen once. Sequenced here: peripheral blood, sampled 28 days after the second AZD1222 dose. These receptors originate from an adult who received the AZD1222 COVID-19 vaccine.

The CDR3 loop reads CASTNSGDGQPQHF. The CDR3 DNA reads as TGTGCCAGCACGAATTCAGGGGACGGGCAGCCCCAGCATTTT. The chain couples TRBV19 to TRBJ1-5; possible D gene TRBD1, 6 bases. The CDR3 is 14 amino acids. Trimming shortened V by 9 bases and J by 7 bases, and 19 bases separated the two germline ends. Germline CDR1 and CDR2: LNHDA and SQIVND (reference sequence). Full variable domain (missing parts from reference TRBV19 and TRBJ1-5): DGGITQSPKYLFRKEGQNVTLSCEQNLNHDAMYWYRQDPGQGLRLIYYSQIVNDFQKGDIAEGYSVSREKKESFPLTVTSAQKNPTAFYLCASTNSGDGQPQHFGDGTRLSIL.

This rearrangement joins TRBV19 to TRBJ1-2; D possibly corresponds to TRBD1 (5 bases). Germline values: CDR1 LNHDA, CDR2 SQIVND (reference sequence). The CDR3 loop spans 15 amino acids. V lost 7 bases to trimming and J lost 2 bases, with 17 bases between them. CDR3 coding DNA: TGTGCCAGTACCCCATCGAGACAGACCAACTATGGCTACACCTTC. It codes for CASTPSRQTNYGYTF.

This rearrangement joins TRBV5-1 to TRBJ1-4; 7 bases line up with TRBD1. The CDR3 totals 13 residues. Germline V gene data show CDR1 as SGHRS and CDR2 as YFSETQ. J was trimmed by 7 bases and V by 2 bases; bases with no gene match: 2. The CDR3 loop is CASSLQGTEKLFF. CDR3 coding DNA: TGCGCCAGCAGCTTACAGGGGACTGAAAAACTGTTTTTT. Full variable domain (missing parts from reference TRBV5-1 and TRBJ1-4): KAGVTQTPRYLIKTRGQQVTLSCSPISGHRSVSWYQQTPGQGLQFLFEYFSETQRNKGNFPGRFSGRQFSNSRSEMNVSTLELGDSALYLCASSLQGTEKLFFGSGTQLSVL.

This clone was observed a single time. The gene calls are TRBV7-2 and TRBJ1-2; D is ambiguous. Germline V gives CDR1 SGHTA, CDR2 FQGNSA. The CDR3 consists of 14 residues. Trimming took off 4 bases at V and 4 bases at J, with 13 bases between the two ends. CDR3 in DNA: TGTGCCAGCAGCTCCTACGCGGACCTCTATGGCTACACCTTC. Translation: CASSSYADLYGYTF.

The rearrangement joins TRBV19 to TRBJ1-1; D unresolved. V lost 1 base, J lost 0 bases, and 6 bases lay in between. The CDR3 consists of 14 residues. CDR1 and CDR2 from the germline V gene are LNHDA and SQIVND (reference sequence). As DNA, the CDR3 is TGTGCCAGTAGTATAGCATCCGTGAACACTGAAGCTTTCTTT. This translates into CASSIASVNTEAFF.

The chain joins TRBV28 to TRBJ1-2; D uncertain. CDR1 MDHEN and CDR2 SYDVKM come from the germline V gene. There are 14 residues in the CDR3. Trimming pared 0 bases from V and 2 bases from J, leaving 7 bases between. The CDR3 region is CASSLWAENYGYTF. CDR3 in DNA: TGTGCCAGCAGTTTATGGGCAGAGAACTATGGCTACACCTTC.

The genes are TRBV4-1 and TRBJ1-6, with D uncertain. Per germline, CDR1 MGHRA and CDR2 YSYEKL. Trimming cost V 0 bases and J 0 bases, with 12 bases left between them. This CDR3 contains 18 residues. The CDR3 DNA reads TGCGCCAGCAGCCAAGATGGCCGGGTTAGCTCCTATAATTCACCCCTCCACTTT. It codes for CASSQDGRVSSYNSPLHF.

The chain combines TRBV6-5 with TRBJ2-2, with 7 bases aligning to TRBD1. With V trimmed by 8 bases and J by 3 bases, 3 bases remained unmatched. Germline values: CDR1 MNHEY, CDR2 SVGAGI. The CDR3 is made up of 13 amino acids. Written as DNA, the CDR3 is TGTGCCAGCTGGGACAGCGACACCGGGGAGCTGTTTTTT. Translating gives CASWDSDTGELFF.

The chain joins TRBV3-1 (or the pseudogene TRBV3-2) to TRBJ2-5; 11 bases line up with TRBD2. Germline V gene lookup returns CDR1 LGHDT and CDR2 YNNKEL (reference sequence). This CDR3 has 15 amino acids. The ends lost 0 bases at V and 4 bases at J; junction bases unmatched: 1. CDR3 amino acids: CASSQDGLAGETQYF. The DNA for the CDR3 is TGTGCCAGCAGCCAAGATGGACTAGCGGGAGAGACCCAGTACTTC.

The J gene is TRBJ2-1, the V gene TRBV28, with TRBD2 matching over 11 bases. Germline V CDR1 and CDR2: MDHEN, SYDVKM. With V trimmed by 5 bases and J by 0 bases, 3 bases remained unmatched. The CDR3 sequence is 16 residues long. In DNA, the CDR3 is TGTGCCAGCAGTCCTAGCGGGGGGAACTCCTACAATGAGCAGTTCTTC. This gives the protein CASSPSGGNSYNEQFF.

The rearrangement joins TRBV5-1 to TRBJ2-3, with 10 bases lining up with TRBD1. The CDR3 extends over 16 amino acids. The V and J ends lost 3 bases and 0 bases, in that order; junction bases with no gene match: 4. Germline lookup yields CDR1 SGHRS and CDR2 YFSETQ. CDR3 loop: CASSSRTGGSTDTQYF. The CDR3 DNA follows: TGCGCCAGCAGCTCACGGACAGGGGGAAGCACAGATACGCAGTATTTT.

The genes are TRBV7-6 and TRBJ2-1, with 13 bases aligning to TRBD2. Germline trimming cut 5 bases from V and 5 bases from J; bases unmatched to any gene: 9. Germline V gene sequence: CDR1 SGHVS, CDR2 FNYEAQ. The CDR3 is made up of 17 amino acids. The CDR3 loop is CASSSTSGRVADNEQFF. The CDR3 DNA sequence: TGTGCCAGCAGCAGCACTAGCGGGAGGGTGGCGGACAATGAGCAGTTCTTC. Full variable domain (missing parts from reference TRBV7-6 and TRBJ2-1): GAGVSQSPRYKVTKRGQDVALRCDPISGHVSLYWYRQALGQGPEFLTYFNYEAQQDKSGLPNDRFSAERPEGSISTLTIQRTEQRDSAMYRCASSSTSGRVADNEQFFGPGTRLTVL.

The V call is TRBV24-1, the J call TRBJ2-2, with 11 bases fitting TRBD1. CDR3 size: 15 residues. Germline CDR1 is KGHDR and CDR2 is SFDVKD. V shed 2 bases and J 8 bases; nucleotides not matched to a gene: 3. The CDR3 region is CATSDWTGGKGELFF. CDR3 coding DNA: TGTGCCACCAGTGATTGGACAGGGGGCAAGGGGGAGCTGTTTTTT.

The chain uses TRBV27 and TRBJ1-6; a possible D gene is TRBD1 (6 bases). Germline V CDR1 and CDR2: MNHEY, SMNVEV (reference sequence). The CDR3 length is 14 residues. The germline V and J ends were trimmed by 3 bases and 5 bases, with 8 bases remaining between them. CDR3 coding DNA: TGTGCCAGCAGTTTCAGACAGGATAATTCACCCCTCCACTTT. This codes for CASSFRQDNSPLHF.

The rearrangement joins TRBV27 to TRBJ2-3; 8 nucleotides line up with TRBD2. This CDR3 is built from 16 residues. Germline V gives CDR1 MNHEY, CDR2 SMNVEV (reference sequence). J was trimmed by 1 base and V by 4 bases; bases with no gene match: 7. CDR3 in DNA: TGTGCCAGCAGTTGGAGCGGGGGCGACCGCACAGATACGCAGTATTTT. This encodes CASSWSGGDRTDTQYF.

The chain employs TRBV6-5 and TRBJ2-7; a possible D gene is TRBD1 (6 bases). The CDR3 is made up of 14 amino acids. The V gene lost 6 bases and the J gene lost 0 bases, with 12 bases spanning the gap. Germline V CDR1 and CDR2: MNHEY, SVGAGI. The CDR3 DNA sequence: TGTGCCAGCAGCCTACAGGGAAACTCCTACGAGCAGTACTTC. Amino acids: CASSLQGNSYEQYF.

The CDR3 sequence is CAISDGFNQPQHF. As DNA, the CDR3 is TGTGCCATCAGTGACGGATTCAATCAGCCCCAGCATTTT. The V and J genes are TRBV10-3 and TRBJ1-5; D remains ambiguous. The CDR3 length is 13 residues. V was pared by 3 bases and J by 3 bases, with 6 bases between. Germline V gives CDR1 ENHRY, CDR2 SYGVKD.

This clone has only a few counts. V usage is TRBV7-9 and J usage is TRBJ1-1; D not certain. CDR1 is SEHNR, CDR2 FQNEAQ, per germline (reference sequence). V was clipped by 0 bases and J by 1 base, with 12 bases between them. The CDR3 totals 16 residues. The CDR3 coding sequence is TGTGCCAGCAGCTTAGCGGGGATTCGGGCGAACACTGAAGCTTTCTTT. Translation: CASSLAGIRANTEAFF. Drawing the rest from reference TRBV7-9 and TRBJ1-1, the complete variable domain is DTGVSQNPRHKITKRGQNVTFRCDPISEHNRLYWYRQTLGQGPEFLTYFQNEAQLEKSRLLSDRFSAERPKGSFSTLEIQRTEQGDSAMYLCASSLAGIRANTEAFFGQGTRLTVV.

This clone was picked up one time. The CDR3 DNA follows: TGTGCCAGCAGCTCCCCGACGGGGACAGGGCCCACTGAAGCTTTCTTT. Protein sequence: CASSSPTGTGPTEAFF. This chain connects TRBV7-9 to TRBJ1-1; TRBD1 matches at 9 bases. The J segment lost 4 bases and the V segment lost 4 bases, leaving 10 bases of the junction unmatched. Germline CDR1 is SEHNR and CDR2 is FQNEAQ (reference sequence). The CDR3 has 16 residues. The complete variable domain, with remaining parts taken from reference TRBV7-9 and TRBJ1-1, reads DTGVSQNPRHKITKRGQNVTFRCDPISEHNRLYWYRQTLGQGPEFLTYFQNEAQLEKSRLLSDRFSAERPKGSFSTLEIQRTEQGDSAMYLCASSSPTGTGPTEAFFGQGTRLTVV.

This chain joins TRBV7-9 and TRBJ1-2, with D possibly TRBD1 on 6 matching bases. Germline V gene data show CDR1 as SEHNR and CDR2 as FQNEAQ (reference sequence). V lost 5 bases and J lost 4, with 14 bases in between. The CDR3 has 14 amino acids. Here the CDR3 reads CASSKQGDGYGYTF. In nucleotides, the CDR3 is TGTGCCAGCAGCAAACAGGGAGACGGCTATGGCTACACCTTC.

The CDR3 DNA follows: TGTGCCACCGGGACTGGAGGCAATCAGCCCCAGCATTTT. Amino acid sequence: CATGTGGNQPQHF. This chain joins TRBV25-1 and TRBJ1-5, with D perhaps matching TRBD1 (5 bases). CDR3 size: 13 residues. The V end was cut by 10 bases, the J end by 2 bases, with 12 bases between. Per the germline V gene, CDR1 is MGHDK and CDR2 is SYGVNS.

The chain combines TRBV4-3 with TRBJ1-2; 9 bases are a match to TRBD1. CDR1 LGHNA and CDR2 YSLEER come from the germline V gene. Germline trimming cut 4 bases from V and 4 bases from J; bases unmatched to any gene: 7. This CDR3 region has 15 residues. CDR3 DNA: TGCGCCAGCAGCCGTGGAGGGGACAGGGTCTATGGCTACACCTTC. Its translation is CASSRGGDRVYGYTF.

The chain has TRBV28 and TRBJ1-1; D is perhaps TRBD1 (6 bases). The CDR3 totals 18 residues. V gave up 1 base and J gave up 0 bases, with 18 bases separating them. CDR1 is MDHEN, CDR2 SYDVKM, per germline. CDR3 sequence reads: CASSLFSLNRALNTEAFF. The DNA of the CDR3 is TGTGCCAGCAGTTTATTCTCCCTGAACAGGGCTTTGAACACTGAAGCTTTCTTT.

This clone has more than one count but fewer than ten. The chain combines TRBV10-2 with TRBJ2-7, with TRBD1 identical over 9 bases. With 1 base clipped from V and 7 bases from J, the junction kept 2 bases outside the gene matches. This CDR3 contains 13 residues. The germline V gene has CDR1 WSHSY and CDR2 SAAADI. The CDR3 DNA reads TGCGCCAGCAGTGAGTACAGGGGGCGAGAGCAGTACGTC. This codes for CASSEYRGREQYV.

The genes are TRBV5-1 and TRBJ2-7; D possibly corresponds to TRBD1 (5 bases). Germline V lookup: CDR1 SGHRS, CDR2 YFSETQ. V was shortened by 0 bases and J by 4 bases, with 14 bases between the two germline ends. The CDR3 totals 15 residues. The chain's CDR3 is CASSLGGHPSYEQYF. Here the CDR3 DNA reads TGCGCCAGCAGCTTGGGTGGACACCCATCGTACGAGCAGTACTTC.

The V call is TRBV12-3 or TRBV12-4, the J call TRBJ2-7; the match to TRBD1 covers 10 bases. Germline trimming cut 4 bases from V and 6 bases from J; bases unmatched to any gene: 0. This CDR3 region has 12 residues. For the CDR3, the DNA is TGTGCCAGCAGTTGGACAGGGGGCGAGCAGTACGTC. Residues: CASSWTGGEQYV.

V gene TRBV18 combines with J gene TRBJ1-5; D remains ambiguous. The CDR3 loop spans 15 amino acids. CDR1 and CDR2 (germline): KGHSH, LQKENI. The V end lost 6 bases, the J end lost 2 bases, and 14 bases lay between the germline ends. The CDR3 sequence is CASSWSGSGNQPQHF. DNA for the CDR3: TGTGCCAGCTCGTGGTCCGGGTCTGGCAATCAGCCCCAGCATTTT.

The chain has TRBV5-4 and TRBJ2-5; D might be TRBD1 (6 bases). CDR3 length equals 13 residues. V dropped 4 bases and J dropped 4 bases, with 11 bases sitting between them. CDR1 is SGHNT, CDR2 YYREEE, per germline (reference sequence). The CDR3 region is CASSLDRSETQYF. CDR3 in DNA: TGTGCCAGCAGCCTGGACAGATCAGAGACCCAGTACTTC.

This clone was counted a few times. The chain joins TRBV10-3 to TRBJ2-1, with 8 bases fitting TRBD2. The CDR3 consists of 16 residues. The V gene's germline CDR1 is ENHRY and CDR2 SYGVKD. With 0 bases clipped from V and 7 bases from J, the junction kept 8 bases outside the gene matches. CDR3 sequence reads: CAISESGSGGVNEQFF. The CDR3 DNA reads as TGTGCCATCAGTGAGTCGGGAAGCGGGGGAGTGAATGAGCAGTTCTTC.

This rearrangement joins TRBV20-1 to TRBJ1-5; D perhaps matches TRBD1 (5 bases). Germline V gene lookup returns CDR1 DFQATT and CDR2 SNEGSKA (reference sequence). The CDR3 consists of 11 residues. With 3 bases removed from V and 11 bases from J, the gap between germline ends came to 11 bases. The CDR3 reads CSASSVGAQHF. The DNA of the CDR3 is TGCAGTGCTAGTTCTGTGGGGGCCCAGCATTTT.

This chain uses TRBV5-4 with TRBJ2-2; 14 bases are a match to TRBD2. CDR3 length: 16 amino acids. Germline CDR1 SGHNT, CDR2 YYREEE (reference sequence). Trimming took 4 bases from V and 6 from J; bases not matched to a gene: 5. The CDR3 coding sequence is TGTGCCAGCAGCGCTCGACTAGCGGGAGGGTCCGGGGAGCTGTTTTTT. It encodes CASSARLAGGSGELFF.

This clone appeared a single time. The V and J genes are TRBV18 and TRBJ1-5; D is undetermined. This CDR3 has 15 residues. V shed 6 bases and J shed 0 bases, with 12 bases lying between them. From germline, CDR1 is KGHSH and CDR2 LQKENI. The CDR3 sequence is CASSRSTGSNQPQHF. The CDR3 DNA reads TGTGCCAGCTCCCGGTCTACTGGTAGCAATCAGCCCCAGCATTTT.